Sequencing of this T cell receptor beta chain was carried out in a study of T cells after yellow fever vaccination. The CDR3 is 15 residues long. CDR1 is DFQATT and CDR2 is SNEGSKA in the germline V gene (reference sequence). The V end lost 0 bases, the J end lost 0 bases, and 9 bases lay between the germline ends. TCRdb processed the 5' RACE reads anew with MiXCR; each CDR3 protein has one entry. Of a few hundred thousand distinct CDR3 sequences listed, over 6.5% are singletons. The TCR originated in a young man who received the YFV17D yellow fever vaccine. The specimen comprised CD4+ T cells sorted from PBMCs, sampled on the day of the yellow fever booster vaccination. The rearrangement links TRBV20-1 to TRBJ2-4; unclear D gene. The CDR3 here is CSARDSGVAKNIQYF. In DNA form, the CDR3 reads TGCAGTGCTAGAGATTCCGGAGTAGCCAAAAACATTCAGTACTTC.